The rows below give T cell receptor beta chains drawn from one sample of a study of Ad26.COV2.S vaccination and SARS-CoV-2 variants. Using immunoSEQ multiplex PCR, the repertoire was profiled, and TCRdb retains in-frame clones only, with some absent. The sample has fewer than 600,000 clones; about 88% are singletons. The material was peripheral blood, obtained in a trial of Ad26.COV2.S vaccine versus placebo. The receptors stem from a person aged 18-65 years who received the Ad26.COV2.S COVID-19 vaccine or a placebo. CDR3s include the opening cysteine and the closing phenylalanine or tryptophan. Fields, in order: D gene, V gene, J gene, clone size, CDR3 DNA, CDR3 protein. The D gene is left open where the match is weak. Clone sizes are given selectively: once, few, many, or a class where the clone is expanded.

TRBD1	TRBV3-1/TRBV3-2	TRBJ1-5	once	TGTGCCAGCAGCCAACCAGGGACAGGGTGTTGCAATCAGCCCCAGCATTTT	CASSQPGTGCCNQPQHF
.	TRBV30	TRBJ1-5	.	TGTGCCTGCTCCGGGCGCTACGGCAATCAGCCCCAGCATTTT	CACSGRYGNQPQHF
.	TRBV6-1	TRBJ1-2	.	TGTGCCAGCAGTGAACAGACAATCTATGGCTACACCTTC	CASSEQTIYGYTF
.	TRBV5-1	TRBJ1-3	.	TGCGCCAGCAGCTTGATGGCTGGAAACACCATATATTTT	CASSLMAGNTIYF
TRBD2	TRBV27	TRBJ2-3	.	TGTGCCAGCAGTTCCCTTGGACTAGCGGGGATCACAGATACGCAGTATTTT	CASSSLGLAGITDTQYF
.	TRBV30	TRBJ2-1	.	TGTGCCTGGAGGGCGGGGGCATCCTACAATGAGCAGTTCTTC	CAWRAGASYNEQFF
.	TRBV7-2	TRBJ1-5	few	TGTGCCAGCAGCTTAGATCGGCAGGACCAGCCCCAGCATTTT	CASSLDRQDQPQHF
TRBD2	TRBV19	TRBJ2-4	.	TGTGCCAGTAAACCACTAGCGGGAGGAGCCAAAAACATTCAGTACTTC	CASKPLAGGAKNIQYF
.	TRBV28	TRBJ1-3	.	TGTGCCAGCGATAGAGGAAACACCATATATTTT	CASDRGNTIYF
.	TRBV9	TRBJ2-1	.	TGTGCCAGCAGCGTAGCTACGAGCGGATCACAGTTCTTC	CASSVATSGSQFF
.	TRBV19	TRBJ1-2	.	TGTGCCAGTAGCCCAGACCTTTTACTTGGCTACACCTTC	CASSPDLLLGYTF
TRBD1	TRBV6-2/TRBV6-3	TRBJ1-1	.	TGTGCCAGCAGCGCCGCGGGACAGGGTGGATTAAGAACTGAAGCTTTCTTT	CASSAAGQGGLRTEAFF
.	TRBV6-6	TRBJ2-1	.	TGTGCCAGCAGTTCCAGCGGTTCCTACAATGAGCAGTTCTTC	CASSSSGSYNEQFF
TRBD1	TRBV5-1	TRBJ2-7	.	TGCGCCAGCAGCTTGGTACAGGGGCCCTACGAGCAGTACTTC	CASSLVQGPYEQYF
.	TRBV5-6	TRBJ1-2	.	TGTGCCAGCAGCGCAATATCAAGCGCTAACTATGGCTACACCTTC	CASSAISSANYGYTF
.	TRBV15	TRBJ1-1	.	TGTGCCACCAGCAGAGATCTGGGGAGGTACACTGAAGCTTTCTTT	CATSRDLGRYTEAFF
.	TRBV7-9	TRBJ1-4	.	TGTGCCAGCAGCATGGCGAGGTCTGGGGAAAAACTGTTTTTT	CASSMARSGEKLFF
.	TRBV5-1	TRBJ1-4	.	TGCGCCAGCAGCCAAACCGGGAGTAATGAAAAACTGTTTTTT	CASSQTGSNEKLFF
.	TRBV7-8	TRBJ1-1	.	TGTGTCAGCGGAAACCTAAACACTGAAGCTTTCTTT	CVSGNLNTEAFF
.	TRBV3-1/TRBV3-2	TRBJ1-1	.	TGTGCCAGCAGTCGCCGACTGGCGGGGAACACTGAAGCTTTCTTT	CASSRRLAGNTEAFF
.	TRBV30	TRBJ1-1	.	TGTGCCTGGAGTGTAGAGGGCACTGAAGCTTTCTTT	CAWSVEGTEAFF
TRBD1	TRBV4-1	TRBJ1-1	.	TGCGCCAGCAGCCAGGCTCCGGGACAGGGACCCCTGAACACTGAAGCTTTCTTT	CASSQAPGQGPLNTEAFF